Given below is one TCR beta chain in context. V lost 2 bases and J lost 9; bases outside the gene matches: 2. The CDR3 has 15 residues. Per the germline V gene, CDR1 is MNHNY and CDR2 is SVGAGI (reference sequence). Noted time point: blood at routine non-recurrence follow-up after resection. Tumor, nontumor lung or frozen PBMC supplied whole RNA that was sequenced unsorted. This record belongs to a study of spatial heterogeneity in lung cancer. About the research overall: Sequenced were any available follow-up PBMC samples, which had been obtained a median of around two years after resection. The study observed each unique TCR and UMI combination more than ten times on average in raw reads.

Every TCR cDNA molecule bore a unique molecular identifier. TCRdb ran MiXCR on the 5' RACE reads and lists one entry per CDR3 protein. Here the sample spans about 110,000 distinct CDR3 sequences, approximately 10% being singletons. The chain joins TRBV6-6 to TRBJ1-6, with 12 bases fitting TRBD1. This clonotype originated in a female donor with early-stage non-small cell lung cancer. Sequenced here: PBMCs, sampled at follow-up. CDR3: CASSYAGQGASPLHF. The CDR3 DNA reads TGTGCCAGCAGTTACGCGGGACAGGGGGCTTCACCCCTCCACTTT.